The text below deals with one T cell receptor (beta chain). This clonotype occurred a few times. It lacks a known antigen. The sample holds no much larger clone one base away, and base qualities are not on file. The data derive from a study of patients and donors after allogeneic stem cell transplantation (dated by TCRdb to 2019 to 2021). The library relied on RT-PCR. TCRdb names NextSeq 550 as the instrument used. TCRdb itself trimmed the public reads at Q25 with fastp, ran MiXCR and retained productive beta chains. Every distinct CDR3 protein forms one entry, paired with its most common genes and DNA. This sample comprises more than 850,000 distinct CDR3 sequences, 15% to 20% of them detected only once. Of the sample, 5% to 6.5% is held by the ten largest clones. The CDR3 sequence holds 11 residues, the cysteine and phenylalanine included. CDR3 DNA only is kept here, 33 bases in frame from base 1. V is clipped by 3 bases and J by 3 bases, and the sequence between their germline boundaries is 5 bases long. The germline V gene supplies CDR1 SQVTM and CDR2 ANQGSEA.

This TCR was sampled from a human donor who was either an allogeneic HSCT recipient or a stem cell or donor lymphocyte infusion donor (not recorded which). It is not recorded whose cells these are; they may come from a transplant donor. The rearranged segments are TRBV29-1 and TRBJ1-1; the D gene remains uncertain. The material sequenced was blood, either unsorted or a sorted T cell fraction (not recorded which). The CDR3 region has the sequence CSVETYTEAFF. The DNA sequence is as follows: TGCAGCGTTGAGACCTACACTGAAGCTTTCTTT.